This is a list of T cell receptor beta chains from one sample in a study of a mutant IDH1 vaccine in newly diagnosed glioma. Their target antigens are unknown. Sequencing used immunoSEQ multiplex PCR; TCRdb keeps in-frame clones, though not all of them. This table has around 100,000 clones, roughly 90% appearing once. The sequencing used PBMCs, collected from a glioma patient whose treatment included an IDH1 peptide vaccine. All receptors come from a woman in her 50s with glioma. Each CDR3 is given with its conserved first and last residue. D genes are given only for firm matches. Only part of the rows carry a size: once, few, many, or a class if the clone is expanded.

V gene: TRBV15
clone size: NA
D gene: NA
J gene: TRBJ2-7
CDR3 protein: CATSRGVPPTYEQYF
CDR3 DNA: TGTGCCACCAGCAGAGGAGTCCCCCCTACCTACGAGCAGTACTTC

V gene: TRBV4-1
clone size: NA
D gene: TRBD2
J gene: TRBJ2-1
CDR3 protein: CASSQGLTSGRYNEQFF
CDR3 DNA: TGCGCCAGCAGCCAGGGACTGACTAGCGGGAGGTACAATGAGCAGTTCTTC

V gene: TRBV19
clone size: once
D gene: TRBD2
J gene: TRBJ2-3
CDR3 protein: CASTSILAADTQYF
CDR3 DNA: TGTGCCAGTACCTCTATCCTAGCGGCTGATACGCAGTATTTT

V gene: TRBV27
clone size: NA
D gene: TRBD1
J gene: TRBJ2-5
CDR3 protein: CASSFRDRSAQYF
CDR3 DNA: TGTGCCAGCAGTTTCCGGGACAGGAGTGCCCAGTACTTC

V gene: TRBV5-1
clone size: NA
D gene: NA
J gene: TRBJ2-2
CDR3 protein: CASSLIPNTGELFF
CDR3 DNA: TGCGCCAGCAGTCTAATTCCGAACACCGGGGAGCTGTTTTTT

V gene: TRBV7-4
clone size: NA
D gene: TRBD2
J gene: TRBJ2-1
CDR3 protein: CASSLEELAGVLNEQFF
CDR3 DNA: TGTGCCAGCAGCTTAGAGGAACTAGCGGGAGTATTGAATGAGCAGTTCTTC

V gene: TRBV2
clone size: NA
D gene: NA
J gene: TRBJ2-2
CDR3 protein: CASNRRAAGELFF
CDR3 DNA: TGTGCCAGCAATCGCAGGGCAGCCGGGGAGCTGTTTTTT

V gene: TRBV19
clone size: NA
D gene: NA
J gene: TRBJ1-2
CDR3 protein: CASRPTLGGYTF
CDR3 DNA: TGTGCCAGTAGACCGACATTAGGGGGCTACACCTTC

V gene: TRBV7-2
clone size: NA
D gene: TRBD2
J gene: TRBJ2-6
CDR3 protein: CASTYREVLSGANVLTF
CDR3 DNA: TGTGCCAGCACCTACCGGGAGGTCCTATCTGGGGCCAACGTCCTGACTTTC

V gene: TRBV7-9
clone size: NA
D gene: TRBD1
J gene: TRBJ2-7
CDR3 protein: CASSPRQGRTYEQYF
CDR3 DNA: TGTGCCAGCAGCCCCAGACAGGGGAGAACCTACGAGCAGTACTTC

V gene: TRBV5-1
clone size: NA
D gene: NA
J gene: TRBJ1-4
CDR3 protein: CASSPASENEKLFF
CDR3 DNA: TGCGCCAGCAGCCCGGCCAGCGAGAATGAAAAACTGTTTTTT

V gene: TRBV30
clone size: NA
D gene: TRBD1
J gene: TRBJ1-3
CDR3 protein: CARGSGTAGNTIYF
CDR3 DNA: TGTGCCCGCGGTTCCGGGACAGCTGGAAACACCATATATTTT

V gene: TRBV4-1
clone size: NA
D gene: NA
J gene: TRBJ2-7
CDR3 protein: CASSGVIGYEQYF
CDR3 DNA: TGCGCCAGCAGCGGGGTCATCGGTTACGAGCAGTACTTC

V gene: TRBV27
clone size: NA
D gene: NA
J gene: TRBJ2-7
CDR3 protein: CASSLVFRGNEQYF
CDR3 DNA: TGTGCCAGCAGTTTAGTATTTCGCGGAAACGAGCAGTACTTC

V gene: TRBV29-1
clone size: NA
D gene: NA
J gene: TRBJ2-1
CDR3 protein: CSVEVRGINGDEQFF
CDR3 DNA: TGCAGCGTTGAAGTGCGCGGGATAAATGGAGATGAGCAGTTCTTC

V gene: TRBV2
clone size: NA
D gene: NA
J gene: TRBJ2-2
CDR3 protein: CASSDTAGELFF
CDR3 DNA: TGTGCCAGCAGTGACACGGCCGGGGAGCTGTTTTTT

V gene: TRBV11-2
clone size: NA
D gene: NA
J gene: TRBJ2-7
CDR3 protein: CASSKRSSSYEQYF
CDR3 DNA: TGTGCCAGCAGTAAAAGGTCTAGCTCCTACGAGCAGTACTTC

V gene: TRBV4-1
clone size: NA
D gene: NA
J gene: TRBJ2-1
CDR3 protein: CASSRPYNEQFF
CDR3 DNA: TGCGCCAGCAGCCGACCTTACAATGAGCAGTTCTTC

V gene: TRBV7-9
clone size: once
D gene: TRBD1
J gene: TRBJ1-1
CDR3 protein: CASTGGRWMNTEAFF
CDR3 DNA: TGTGCCAGCACAGGGGGCCGATGGATGAACACTGAAGCTTTCTTT

V gene: TRBV19
clone size: NA
D gene: NA
J gene: TRBJ2-6
CDR3 protein: CASSMGGGTGLSGANVLTF
CDR3 DNA: TGTGCCAGTAGTATGGGGGGAGGGACAGGACTGTCTGGGGCCAACGTCCTGACTTTC

V gene: TRBV6-5
clone size: NA
D gene: NA
J gene: TRBJ1-1
CDR3 protein: CASRRGGNTEAFF
CDR3 DNA: TGTGCCAGCAGGAGAGGGGGAAACACTGAAGCTTTCTTT

V gene: TRBV15
clone size: NA
D gene: TRBD1
J gene: TRBJ1-1
CDR3 protein: CATSRVNRGTEAFF
CDR3 DNA: TGTGCCACCAGCAGAGTTAACAGGGGAACTGAAGCTTTCTTT

V gene: TRBV11-1
clone size: NA
D gene: NA
J gene: TRBJ2-7
CDR3 protein: CASSLALTSSYEQYF
CDR3 DNA: TGTGCCAGCAGCTTAGCACTGACTAGCTCCTACGAGCAGTACTTC

V gene: TRBV27
clone size: NA
D gene: TRBD1
J gene: TRBJ1-1
CDR3 protein: CASSFIPSTGGYTEAFF
CDR3 DNA: TGTGCCAGCAGTTTCATCCCCTCCACAGGGGGCTACACTGAAGCTTTCTTT

V gene: TRBV28
clone size: NA
D gene: NA
J gene: TRBJ2-1
CDR3 protein: CASSSPVKPESYNEQFF
CDR3 DNA: TGTGCCAGCAGTTCCCCGGTGAAACCGGAGAGCTACAATGAGCAGTTCTTC

V gene: TRBV6-6
clone size: NA
D gene: NA
J gene: TRBJ2-1
CDR3 protein: CASRGGWGPYNEQFF
CDR3 DNA: TGTGCCAGCAGGGGAGGCTGGGGGCCTTACAATGAGCAGTTCTTC

V gene: TRBV4-2
clone size: once
D gene: TRBD1
J gene: TRBJ1-2
CDR3 protein: CASSQGQGVGYTF
CDR3 DNA: TGTGCCAGCAGCCAAGGACAGGGGGTTGGCTACACCTTC